This record covers a single T cell receptor beta chain. Its antigen is unidentified. Autoimmune disease history or systemic immunosuppression was exclusionary. With V trimmed by 3 bases and J by 5 bases, 3 bases remained unmatched. CDR3 size: 14 residues. Per germline, CDR1 MDHEN and CDR2 SYDVKM. The data originate from a study of OX40 agonist ivuxolimab in advanced cancers. Study context: Intravenous ivuxolimab at 0.01 to 10 mg/kg was given to patients every 2 weeks. Study-wide findings and caveats: In the expanded peripheral T cells, antigen specificity was never determined.

Sequencing used immunoSEQ multiplex PCR; TCRdb keeps in-frame clones, though not all of them. Here the sample spans 55,000 to 70,000 clones, 86% being singletons. The chain combines TRBV28 with TRBJ1-4; TRBD1 matches 7 bases. This receptor was obtained from an adult with an advanced solid tumor such as melanoma, head and neck, liver or kidney cancer. The sequences come from CD4+ or CD8+ T cells sorted from blood, collected in a trial of the OX40 agonist ivuxolimab. DNA of the CDR3: TGTGCCAGCAGTTTGGCAGGGGGGAATGAAAAACTGTTTTTT. It yields the protein CASSLAGGNEKLFF.